This T cell receptor (beta chain) was recorded in a study of cytomegalovirus exposure and HLA in healthy donors. Study-wide findings and caveats: The sole available immune exposure information was CMV serostatus.

CDR1 is SGHRS, CDR2 YFSETQ, per germline. Trimming removed 4 bases from V and 6 bases from J, with 8 bases in between. The CDR3 length is 12 residues. This clone was picked up a small number of times. The target antigen is unknown. The study ran its PCR with 60 Vbeta and 13 Jbeta primers. Produced via immunoSEQ multiplex PCR; TCRdb's table is partial and in-frame only. The sample shows approximately 82,000 clones, about 9.4% of them seen only once. The sequenced sample consisted of PBMCs. This TCR was sampled from a man aged 60 to 75 in good health and CMV-seropositive. The chain joins TRBV5-1 to TRBJ2-1; D is possibly TRBD1 (6 bases). The CDR3 sequence: CASSPTGNEQFF. CDR3 sequence (DNA): TGCGCCAGCAGCCCGACAGGCAATGAGCAGTTCTTC.